This T cell receptor (beta chain) was sequenced for a study of cytomegalovirus exposure and HLA in healthy donors. Study-level results: A list of 150 or so TCR beta chains associated with cytomegalovirus was given.

TCRdb's copy holds only in-frame clones and misses some; the assay was immunoSEQ multiplex PCR. The sample records more than 120,000 clones, 87% being singletons. Germline values: CDR1 LNHNV, CDR2 YYDKDF (reference sequence). CDR3 length: 14 residues. V was pared by 0 bases and J by 0 bases, with 5 bases between. Comment on this clone: Its specificity is not known.

This chain connects TRBV15 to TRBJ1-2; D ambiguous. The source material was PBMCs. The receptor was isolated from a man aged 18-30 years in good health and CMV-seropositive. Here the CDR3 reads CATSRDPANYGYTF. The CDR3 region has the DNA TGTGCCACCAGCAGAGATCCCGCTAACTATGGCTACACCTTC.